This T cell receptor beta chain stems from a study of long-term antiretroviral therapy in people with HIV. This was the immunoSEQ v3.0 assay at survey level. Sequencing was intended to reach roughly 40,000-50,000 T-cell genomes per sample. The assay was immunoSEQ multiplex PCR, and TCRdb's table has in-frame clones only and misses some. The sample consists of more than 35,000 clones, around 86% of them appearing once. As to this clone: Its antigen is undetermined.

With 4 bases removed from V and 7 bases from J, the gap between germline ends came to 7 bases. From germline, CDR1 is SEHNR and CDR2 FQNEAQ (reference sequence). The CDR3 is 11 residues long. Findings of the study overall: Those clones which expanded before ART made up the dominant part of the repertoire at all time points. Control repertoires displayed wider CDR3 length ranges than the HIV repertoires.

The clonotype originates from a man younger than 35 with HIV. This chain connects TRBV7-9 to TRBJ2-5, with D tentatively TRBD2 (6 bases). The specimen was unsorted PBMCs, collected 1.5 years after starting antiretroviral therapy. This chain's CDR3 is CASSSGGTQYF. DNA for the CDR3: TGTGCCAGCAGCTCCGGGGGGACCCAGTACTTC.